A single TCR beta chain is shown here with its context. The antigen remains unidentified. The data are from a study of T cell repertoires in cytomegalovirus infection. TCRdb redid the calling of the reads with MiXCR, one entry per CDR3 protein. This sample has approximately 340,000 distinct CDR3 sequences; almost 30% occur once, and the top ten carry 20%. Sequences were derived from cultured PBMCs, sampled from culture after CMV antigen stimulation. This receptor was identified in a human donor in good health (CMV status not recorded). Some clones in this sample may be carry-over from other donors' samples.

As DNA, the CDR3 is TGTGCCAGCGGCCCCGGGACAGTTTACTACGAGCAGTACTTC. The encoded protein is CASGPGTVYYEQYF. The chain carries TRBV6-5 and TRBJ2-7, with 7 bases fitting TRBD1. This CDR3 has 14 amino acids. Germline V CDR1 and CDR2: MNHEY, SVGAGI. V lost 8 bases to trimming and J lost 3 bases; unmatched junction nucleotides: 10.